Detailed here is one T cell receptor (beta chain). The record originates from a study of breast tumors, draining lymph nodes, adjacent tissues. Samples came from axillary lymph nodes draining the breast cancer. V lost 3 bases to trimming and J lost 8 bases; unmatched junction nucleotides: 6. The CDR3 totals 14 residues. MiXCR, run by TCRdb on the multiplex PCR reads, gives a single entry per CDR3 protein. The top ten hold approximately 1.4% of the sample, which has more than 200,000 distinct CDR3 sequences, less than 40% seen once. The chain recombines TRBV12-3 or TRBV12-4 with TRBJ1-4, with 7 bases matching TRBD1. The source material was axillary lymph node tissue. This sequence was found in a female donor with breast cancer. Some clones in this sample may be carry-over from other donors' samples. The CDR3 sequence: CASSFQGEREKLFF. The CDR3 DNA follows: TGTGCCAGCAGTTTTCAGGGGGAGAGGGAAAAACTGTTTTTT.